The source of this T cell receptor (beta chain) is a study of blood T cells in healthy people across ages. Then a second PCR, running roughly 7 to 12 cycles, was carried out with a sample-barcoded 5' primer and a J-beta primer mix. Each CDR3 protein is one row after TCRdb ran MiXCR on the 5' RACE reads. The data show 700,000 to 900,000 distinct CDR3 sequences, with around a quarter seen just once and roughly 3.1% held by the top ten. The CDR3 runs 14 residues. The V and J ends lost 4 bases and 2 bases respectively, with 13 bases between them. Per the germline V gene, CDR1 is SGHDT and CDR2 is YYEEEE. The same sample was also used in a study of T cells of mothers and their children.

The sequence came from a boy between 5 and 17 years old in good health. Sample: blood. This sequence joins TRBV5-6 and TRBJ2-7, with TRBD1 as a possible D gene (5 bases). The CDR3 region has the DNA TGTGCCAGCAGCGGCGAAAGGGGTCCCTACGAGCAGTACTTC. Its translation is CASSGERGPYEQYF.